This TCR beta chain was sequenced for a study of OX40 agonist ivuxolimab in advanced cancers. Whole-study context: An agonistic anti-OX40 (CD134) antibody, ivuxolimab, was used to treat the patients. A mean age of about 56 years, range about 20 to 85, was recorded, and roughly 83% were male. General study findings and limits: CD8+ T cells averaged more expanded clones than CD4+.

As for this clone: Its antigen is as yet unknown.

The data were produced by immunoSEQ multiplex PCR, yet TCRdb's version contains in-frame clones alone and is incomplete. The data contain tens of thousands of clones, around 84% of them singletons. The CDR3 length is 12 residues. Germline V gives CDR1 MGHDK, CDR2 SYGVNS. V was trimmed by 8 bases and J by 5 bases, leaving 13 bases between them. The clonotype originates from an adult with an advanced solid tumor such as melanoma, head and neck, liver or kidney cancer. The material was CD4+ or CD8+ T cells sorted from blood, obtained in a trial of the OX40 agonist ivuxolimab. The rearrangement joins TRBV25-1 to TRBJ2-7, with D possibly being TRBD2 (7 bases). CDR3: CASLSGGNEQYF. The CDR3 DNA reads as TGTGCCAGCCTGTCGGGGGGCAACGAGCAGTACTTC.